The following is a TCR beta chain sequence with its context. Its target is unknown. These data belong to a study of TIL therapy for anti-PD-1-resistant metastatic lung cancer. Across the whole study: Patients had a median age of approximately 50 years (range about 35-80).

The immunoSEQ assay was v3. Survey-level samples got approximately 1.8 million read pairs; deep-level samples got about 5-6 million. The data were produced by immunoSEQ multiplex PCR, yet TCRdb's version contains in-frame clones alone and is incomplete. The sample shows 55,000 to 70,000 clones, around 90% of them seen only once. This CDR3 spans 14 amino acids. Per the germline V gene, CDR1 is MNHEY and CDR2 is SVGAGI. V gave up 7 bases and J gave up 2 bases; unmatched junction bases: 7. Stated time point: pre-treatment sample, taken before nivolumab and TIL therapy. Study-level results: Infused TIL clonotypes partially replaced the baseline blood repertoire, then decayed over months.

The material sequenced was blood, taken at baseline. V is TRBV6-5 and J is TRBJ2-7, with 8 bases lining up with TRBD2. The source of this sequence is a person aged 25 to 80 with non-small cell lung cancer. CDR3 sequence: CASIRSGGPYEQYF. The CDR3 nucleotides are TGTGCCAGCATAAGAAGCGGGGGTCCCTACGAGCAGTACTTC.